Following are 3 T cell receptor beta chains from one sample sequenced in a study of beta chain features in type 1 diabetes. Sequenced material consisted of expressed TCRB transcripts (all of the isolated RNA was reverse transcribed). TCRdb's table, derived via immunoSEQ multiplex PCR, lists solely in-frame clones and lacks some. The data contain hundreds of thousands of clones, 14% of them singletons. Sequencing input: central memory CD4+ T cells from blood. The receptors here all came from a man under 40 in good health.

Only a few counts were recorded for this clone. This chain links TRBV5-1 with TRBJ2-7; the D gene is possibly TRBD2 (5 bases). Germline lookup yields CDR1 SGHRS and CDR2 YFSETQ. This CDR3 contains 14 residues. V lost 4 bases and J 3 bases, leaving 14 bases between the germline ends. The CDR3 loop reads CASSAGPANYEQYV. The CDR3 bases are TGCGCCAGCAGCGCGGGTCCCGCTAACTACGAGCAGTACGTC.

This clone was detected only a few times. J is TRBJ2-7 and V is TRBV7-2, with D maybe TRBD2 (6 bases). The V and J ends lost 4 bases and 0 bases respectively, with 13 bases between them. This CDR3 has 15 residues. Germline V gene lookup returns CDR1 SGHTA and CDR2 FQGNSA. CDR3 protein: CASSSGAGPSYEQYV. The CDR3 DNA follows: TGTGCCAGCAGCTCCGGGGCGGGGCCCTCCTACGAGCAGTACGTC.

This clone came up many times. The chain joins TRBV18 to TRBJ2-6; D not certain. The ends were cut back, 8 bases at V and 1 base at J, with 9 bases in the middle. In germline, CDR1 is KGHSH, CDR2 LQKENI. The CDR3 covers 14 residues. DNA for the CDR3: TGTGCCAGCATTCCCAGTTCTGGGGCCAACGTCCTGACTTTC. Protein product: CASIPSSGANVLTF.